Following are 27 T cell receptor beta chains from one sample sequenced in a study of cytomegalovirus exposure and HLA in healthy donors. Primers for the PCR totalled 60 Vbeta and 13 Jbeta. The table came from immunoSEQ multiplex PCR; TCRdb's copy has only in-frame clones and leaves some out. The repertoire consists of approximately 190,000 clones, with roughly 82% occurring once and the leading ten covering about 2.4%. The sample was PBMCs. The origin of the receptors is a woman aged 50 to 60 in good health and CMV-seropositive.

CDR3 residues: CASSLGRPTDEQFF. DNA for the CDR3: TGTGCCAGCAGCCTGGGGAGGCCCACGGATGAGCAGTTCTTC. The chain combines TRBV5-6 with TRBJ2-1; D might be TRBD2 (6 bases). V lost 4 bases and J 8 bases, leaving 16 bases between the germline ends. The V gene's germline CDR1 is SGHDT and CDR2 YYEEEE. The CDR3 length is 14 residues.

The V call is TRBV18, the J call TRBJ1-1; no firm D call. This CDR3 is 15 amino acids long. V was pared by 2 bases and J by 3 bases, with 13 bases between. Germline-derived CDR1 and CDR2 are KGHSH and LQKENI. The CDR3 nucleotides read TGTGCCAGCTCACCAATGAGGGCGCCGGACACTGAAGCTTTCTTT. Protein: CASSPMRAPDTEAFF.

This clone was seen a single time. The rearrangement links TRBV29-1 to TRBJ2-7; D gene ambiguous. In germline, CDR1 is SQVTM, CDR2 ANQGSEA. The CDR3 length is 15 residues. V shed 0 bases and J shed 1 base, with 13 bases lying between them. The CDR3 coding sequence is TGCAGCGTTGAAGATCTGGAGTTTGGGTCCTACGAGCAGTACTTC. It translates to CSVEDLEFGSYEQYF.

The rearrangement links TRBV7-6 to TRBJ2-5, with D possibly TRBD1 on 6 matching bases. The J call is uncertain, as TRBJ2-7 better fits the DNA end. Per germline, CDR1 SGHVS and CDR2 FNYEAQ. CDR3 size: 14 residues. The CDR3 region is CASSFGDTDYEQYF. The CDR3 DNA reads TGTGCCAGCAGCTTTGGGGACACCGATTACGAGCAGTACTTC.

The CDR3 DNA is TGTGCCAGCAGCCGGACTAGCGGGGAAGAGACCCAGTACTTC. Protein sequence: CASSRTSGEETQYF. V is TRBV4-2 and J is TRBJ2-5; TRBD2 matches 12 bases. The germline V gene has CDR1 LGHNA and CDR2 YNFKEQ. This CDR3 has 14 amino acids. The J segment lost 3 bases and the V segment lost 4 bases, leaving 0 bases of the junction unmatched.

This clone has a single count. The CDR3 region is CASSPKLRDTQYF. In DNA, the CDR3 is TGTGCCAGCAGCCCTAAATTGAGGGATACGCAGTATTTT. V is TRBV7-6 and J is TRBJ2-3; unclear D gene. V was shortened by 5 bases and J by 6 bases, with 12 bases between the two germline ends. Germline CDR1 is SGHVS and CDR2 is FNYEAQ. There are 13 residues in the CDR3. The full variable domain, in which reference TRBV7-6 and TRBJ2-3 provide the parts outside the CDR3, is GAGVSQSPRYKVTKRGQDVALRCDPISGHVSLYWYRQALGQGPEFLTYFNYEAQQDKSGLPNDRFSAERPEGSISTLTIQRTEQRDSAMYRCASSPKLRDTQYFGPGTRLTVL.

The genes are TRBV4-3 and TRBJ1-1; no firm D call. The CDR3 runs 17 residues. From germline, CDR1 is LGHNA and CDR2 YSLEER. V shed 0 bases and J shed 0 bases, with 14 bases lying between them. The CDR3 spells CASSQDEAPMLNTEAFF. CDR3 coding DNA: TGCGCCAGCAGCCAAGATGAAGCCCCAATGCTGAACACTGAAGCTTTCTTT.

As DNA, the CDR3 is TGTGCCAGCAGCTTAGGGCAGTACAATCAGCCCCAGCATTTT. It translates to CASSLGQYNQPQHF. The chain employs TRBV7-2 and TRBJ1-5, with unresolved D. Trimming shortened V by 1 base and J by 3 bases, and 7 bases separated the two germline ends. The CDR3 totals 14 residues. The germline CDR1 and CDR2 sequences are SGHTA and FQGNSA.

Notes on this clone: One end of the junction is discordant with germline, which a read error may explain. This chain's CDR3 is CASSLRQGTEAFF. The CDR3 nucleotides read TGTGCTAGCAGCTTAAGACAGGGCACTGAAGCTTTCTTT. The J gene is TRBJ1-1, the V gene TRBV7-7; 7 bases match TRBD1. The CDR3 is made up of 13 amino acids. The germline V gene has CDR1 SSHAT and CDR2 FNYEAQ (reference sequence).

V usage is TRBV10-1 and J usage is TRBJ2-1; D gene uncertain. The CDR3 length is 11 residues. The V and J ends lost 6 bases and 4 bases respectively, with 4 bases between them. Germline loops: CDR1 WNHNN, CDR2 SYGVQD (reference sequence). CDR3: CASRSYNEQFF. The CDR3 region has the DNA TGCGCCAGCAGGAGTTACAATGAGCAGTTCTTC.

This chain connects TRBV6-5 to TRBJ2-1; TRBD2 is a possible D gene (5 bases). Germline CDR1 MNHEY, CDR2 SVGAGI. The ends were cut back, 2 bases at V and 9 bases at J, with 14 bases in the middle. The CDR3 covers 14 residues. The CDR3: CASSYNLLRGEQFF. The CDR3 DNA reads TGTGCCAGCAGTTACAACCTCCTCCGGGGTGAGCAGTTCTTC.

The sample holds a few counts of this clone. The genes are TRBV5-4 and TRBJ2-3; D may be TRBD2 (6 bases). Deletions cut 2 bases from V and 1 base from J, with 8 bases between. CDR1 is SGHNT, CDR2 YYREEE, per germline (reference sequence). CDR3 length: 14 amino acids. CDR3 nucleotide sequence: TGTGCCAGCAGCTTTGGCGGGGGCACAGATACGCAGTATTTT. It yields the protein CASSFGGGTDTQYF. Supplemented by reference TRBV5-4 and TRBJ2-3, the full variable domain reads ETGVTQSPTHLIKTRGQQVTLRCSSQSGHNTVSWYQQALGQGPQFIFQYYREEENGRGNFPPRFSGLQFPNYSSELNVNALELDDSALYLCASSFGGGTDTQYFGPGTRLTVL.

The chain uses TRBV6-5 and TRBJ2-3; the match to TRBD2 covers 8 bases. Looked up from germline, CDR1 is MNHEY and CDR2 is SVGAGI. Germline trimming cut 7 bases from V and 6 bases from J; bases unmatched to any gene: 12. The CDR3 is 15 residues long. DNA for the CDR3: TGTGCCAGCATGTGGGGCGGGGGGCGGAGGGATACGCAGTATTTT. This encodes CASMWGGGRRDTQYF.

In its sample, this clone was seen once. The J gene is TRBJ2-7, the V gene TRBV28, with 10 positions matching TRBD1. CDR1 is MDHEN and CDR2 is SYDVKM in the germline V gene. The V and J ends lost 6 bases and 7 bases, in that order; junction bases with no gene match: 9. The CDR3 has 14 residues. CDR3 DNA sequence: TGTGCCAGCAGACTTGCCGGGACAGGGGTTGAGCAGTACTTC. It encodes CASRLAGTGVEQYF.

The chain uses TRBV14 and TRBJ2-1, with D possibly TRBD1 on 6 matching bases. V lost 1 base, J lost 6 bases, and 13 bases lay in between. This CDR3 spans 15 amino acids. CDR1 is SGHDN, CDR2 FVKESK, per germline. CDR3 amino acids: CASSQALAGANEQFF. The CDR3, as DNA: TGTGCCAGCAGCCAAGCTCTAGCAGGGGCCAATGAGCAGTTCTTC.

CDR3 nucleotide sequence: TGTGCCAGCAGTTACGCCGGGACAGGGGGCTATGGCTACACCTTC. Its protein is CASSYAGTGGYGYTF. The chain combines TRBV6-6 with TRBJ1-2, with 11 nucleotides matching TRBD1. V trimming: 2 bases; J trimming: 4 bases; junction bases outside the gene matches: 3. This CDR3 spans 15 amino acids. In germline, CDR1 is MNHNY, CDR2 SVGAGI (reference sequence).

The V gene is TRBV7-2, the J gene TRBJ1-1, with 9 bases lining up with TRBD1. The CDR3 is 15 amino acids. J lost 1 base, V lost 7 bases, and 7 bases had no gene match. CDR1 and CDR2 from the germline V gene are SGHTA and FQGNSA. This CDR3 reads CASMGLQGANTEAFF. The CDR3 DNA reads TGTGCCAGCATGGGATTACAGGGGGCGAACACTGAAGCTTTCTTT.

V usage is TRBV18 and J usage is TRBJ2-5; D is possibly TRBD1 (6 bases). The J call is doubtful: the DNA matches TRBJ2-7 better. This CDR3 spans 14 amino acids. The germline V gene has CDR1 KGHSH and CDR2 LQKENI. CDR3 sequence (DNA): TGTGCCAGCTCACCCCGGGACACAAACTACGAGCAGTACTTC. This translates into CASSPRDTNYEQYF.

V usage is TRBV27 and J usage is TRBJ2-5; 11 nucleotides agree with TRBD2. Trimming cost V 5 bases and J 4 bases; bases outside gene matches: 18. Germline lookup yields CDR1 MNHEY and CDR2 SMNVEV (reference sequence). This CDR3 contains 19 residues. Here the CDR3 reads CASSPFGTSGGGDRETQYF. CDR3 DNA sequence: TGTGCCAGCAGTCCCTTCGGTACTAGCGGGGGAGGCGATCGAGAGACCCAGTACTTC.

With respect to this clone: Other DNA variants within this sample encode the same CDR3. The chain has TRBV2 and TRBJ1-3; a weak D match, TRBD1 (5 bases). The germline gives CDR1 SNHLY, CDR2 FYNNEI. The CDR3 loop spans 14 amino acids. V lost 4 bases and J 1 base, leaving 8 bases between the germline ends. The CDR3 coding sequence is TGTGCCAGCAGTGTCGGGGGGTCTGGAAACACCATATATTTT. Its translation: CASSVGGSGNTIYF. Full variable domain (remainder filled in from reference TRBV2 and TRBJ1-3): EPEVTQTPSHQVTQMGQEVILRCVPISNHLYFYWYRQILGQKVEFLVSFYNNEISEKSEIFDDQFSVERPDGSNFTLKIRSTKLEDSAMYFCASSVGGSGNTIYFGEGSWLTVV.

The chain is built from TRBV27 and TRBJ1-1; TRBD1 might be the D (6 bases). V shed 8 bases and J shed 1 base, with 11 bases lying between them. CDR1 MNHEY and CDR2 SMNVEV come from the germline V gene (reference sequence). The CDR3 is 13 residues long. In DNA, the CDR3 is TGTGCCAGCGGGGGCGGGGGGAACACTGAAGCTTTCTTT. It is translated as CASGGGGNTEAFF.

This clone was counted between two and nine times. The rearrangement joins TRBV5-1 to TRBJ1-3; 8 nucleotides match TRBD1. Germline trimming cut 5 bases from V and 4 bases from J; bases unmatched to any gene: 5. The CDR3 covers 14 residues. Per the germline V gene, CDR1 is SGHRS and CDR2 is YFSETQ. CDR3 DNA: TGCGCCAGCAGTCAGGGGACAGGAGGAAACACCATATATTTT. Translation: CASSQGTGGNTIYF.

The CDR3 here is CASRLPQGNTEAFF. CDR3 in DNA: TGTGCCAGCAGGTTACCCCAGGGGAACACTGAAGCTTTCTTT. The rearrangement joins TRBV28 to TRBJ1-1; D might be TRBD1 (5 bases). CDR1 is MDHEN, CDR2 SYDVKM, per germline. Trimming stripped 6 bases from V and 1 base from J, with 12 bases between. The CDR3 extends over 14 amino acids.

The rearrangement links TRBV5-1 to TRBJ2-5; 11 bases are shared with TRBD2. TRBJ2-7 explains the end of the DNA better; the J call may be wrong. The germline CDR1 and CDR2 sequences are SGHRS and YFSETQ. The CDR3 totals 16 residues. In DNA form, the CDR3 reads TGCGCCAGCAGCTCCTCCGATAGCGGGGGGGCCCTCGAGCAGTACTTC. Translating gives CASSSSDSGGALEQYF.

The count of this clone is one. The chain joins TRBV6-6 to TRBJ2-2; 7 nucleotides agree with TRBD1. This CDR3 contains 14 residues. Germline V gives CDR1 MNHNY, CDR2 SVGAGI (reference sequence). The junction had 5 bases not matched to a gene; V was cut back by 6 bases and J by 4 bases. In DNA form, the CDR3 reads TGTGCCAGCAGCGCGACAGGGACCACCGGGGAGCTGTTTTTT. Residues: CASSATGTTGELFF.

The chain combines TRBV5-4 with TRBJ2-2; 10 nucleotides line up with TRBD1. The ends lost 5 bases at V and 1 base at J; junction bases unmatched: 8. Germline CDR1 is SGHNT and CDR2 is YYREEE (reference sequence). This CDR3 is built from 17 residues. This CDR3 is CASRPGGQGKNTGELFF. The CDR3, as DNA: TGTGCCAGCAGGCCTGGGGGACAGGGGAAGAACACCGGGGAGCTGTTTTTT. Full variable domain (remainder filled in from reference TRBV5-4 and TRBJ2-2): ETGVTQSPTHLIKTRGQQVTLRCSSQSGHNTVSWYQQALGQGPQFIFQYYREEENGRGNFPPRFSGLQFPNYSSELNVNALELDDSALYLCASRPGGQGKNTGELFFGEGSRLTVL.

V and J are TRBV6-6 and TRBJ1-1; a possible D gene is TRBD1 (6 bases). This CDR3 has 14 amino acids. Germline CDR1 is MNHNY and CDR2 is SVGAGI (reference sequence). The germline V and J ends were trimmed by 5 bases and 1 base, with 11 bases remaining between them. The chain's CDR3 is CASSRGAGNTEAFF. The CDR3, as DNA: TGTGCCAGCAGTCGGGGGGCCGGGAACACTGAAGCTTTCTTT.